This T cell receptor beta chain was identified during a study of CD8 T cells in Susac syndrome. Turning to the study itself: Patients with Susac syndrome had blood drawn and were at that point therapy-naive, on corticosteroids, or on intravenous immunoglobulin alone.

Germline assignment: CDR1 MNHNY and CDR2 SVGAGI (reference sequence). The CDR3 is made up of 11 amino acids. V was pared by 10 bases and J by 1 base, with 7 bases between. TCR beta sequences were obtained from blood CD8+ and CD4+ T cells. Negative isolation was used for CD8+ and CD4+ T cells and FACS enrichment for TEMRA cells. cDNA came from about 0.5 to 1 ug RNA primed by random hexamers. Multiplex PCR with immunoSEQ amplified the TCR beta CDR3 across 54 Vbeta and 13 Jbeta. TCRdb ran MiXCR on the immunoSEQ multiplex PCR reads and lists one entry per CDR3 protein. This sample has 70,000 to 100,000 distinct CDR3 sequences, with 96% found just once.

The source material was CD8+ T cells from PBMCs. The receptor comes from a human donor with Susac syndrome. This chain joins TRBV6-6 and TRBJ1-2; D not resolved. The CDR3 reads CATDGNYGYTF. In nucleotides, the CDR3 is TGTGCCACCGACGGTAACTATGGCTACACCTTC.